These 9 T cell receptor beta chains were all obtained from the same sample, sequenced in a study of T cell responses to AZD1222 COVID-19 vaccine. TCRdb's table, derived via immunoSEQ multiplex PCR, lists solely in-frame clones and lacks some. The profile shows 120,000 or so clones, just over 90% of them singletons. Sequences were derived from peripheral blood, sampled on day 0 of AZD1222 vaccination. The receptors shown here come from an adult in good health.

The chain links TRBV7-8 to TRBJ2-7, with D maybe TRBD2 (6 bases). The CDR3 totals 13 residues. Germline V CDR1 and CDR2: SGHVS, FQNEAQ. V dropped 1 base and J dropped 3 bases, with 7 bases sitting between them. CDR3 residues: CASSLGGVYEQYF. CDR3 nucleotide sequence: TGTGCCAGCAGCTTAGGGGGGGTCTACGAGCAGTACTTC.

This rearrangement joins TRBV3-1 (or the pseudogene TRBV3-2) to TRBJ2-7, with 7 bases lining up with TRBD1. The J segment lost 1 base and the V segment lost 3 bases, leaving 15 bases of the junction unmatched. The CDR3 runs to 18 residues. CDR1 and CDR2 (germline): LGHDT, YNNKEL (reference sequence). The CDR3 here is CASSHHSRQGPLSYEQYF. The CDR3 coding sequence is TGTGCCAGCAGCCACCACTCACGACAGGGTCCGTTGTCCTACGAGCAGTACTTC.

This rearrangement joins TRBV15 to TRBJ1-2, with D uncertain. Germline-derived CDR1 and CDR2 are LNHNV and YYDKDF (reference sequence). V was pared by 4 bases and J by 4 bases, with 19 bases between. This CDR3 is 16 amino acids long. Here the CDR3 reads CATSNPLEGSGYGYTF. The CDR3 nucleotides read TGTGCCACCAGCAACCCTTTAGAGGGCTCCGGCTATGGCTACACCTTC.

The V and J genes are TRBV28 and TRBJ2-7; 10 nucleotides align to TRBD2. Germline loops: CDR1 MDHEN, CDR2 SYDVKM. V gave up 6 bases and J gave up 0 bases; unmatched junction bases: 5. The CDR3 runs 15 residues. CDR3 DNA: TGTGCCAGCAGCCGCCGACTAGCGGGCTCCTACGAGCAGTACTTC. Residues: CASSRRLAGSYEQYF.

V and J are TRBV25-1 and TRBJ1-4; 8 bases are shared with TRBD1. V dropped 4 bases and J dropped 5; count of bases not matched to a gene: 6. Germline assignment: CDR1 MGHDK and CDR2 SYGVNS. The CDR3 covers 15 residues. CDR3 residues: CASSARQGLNEKLFF. CDR3 DNA: TGTGCCAGCAGTGCACGACAGGGGCTAAATGAAAAACTGTTTTTT.

The rearrangement links TRBV6-1 to TRBJ1-5, with TRBD1 as a possible D gene (6 bases). Germline V gene sequence: CDR1 MNHNS, CDR2 SASEGT. Trimming took 0 bases from V and 4 from J, leaving 10 bases between them. CDR3 length equals 15 residues. The CDR3 here is CASSEAGQQNQPQHF. The CDR3 region has the DNA TGTGCCAGCAGTGAAGCCGGACAGCAAAATCAGCCCCAGCATTTT.

This chain joins TRBV5-5 and TRBJ2-2; the match to TRBD2 covers 10 bases. J was trimmed by 7 bases and V by 0 bases; bases with no gene match: 9. This CDR3 has 17 amino acids. Germline V CDR1 and CDR2: SGHKS, YYEKEE (reference sequence). CDR3 in amino acids: CASSLALAGVGNGELFF. The CDR3, as DNA: TGTGCCAGCAGCTTGGCCCTAGCGGGAGTTGGTAACGGGGAGCTGTTTTTT. Full variable domain (missing parts from reference TRBV5-5 and TRBJ2-2): DAGVTQSPTHLIKTRGQQVTLRCSPISGHKSVSWYQQVLGQGPQFIFQYYEKEERGRGNFPDRFSARQFPNYSSELNVNALLLGDSALYLCASSLALAGVGNGELFFGEGSRLTVL.

This clone was seen a single time. This chain connects TRBV5-8 to TRBJ2-1; the match to TRBD1 covers 9 bases. There are 14 residues in the CDR3. Germline V lookup: CDR1 SGHTS, CDR2 YDEGEE. The junction had 6 bases not matched to a gene; V was cut back by 4 bases and J by 7 bases. This chain's CDR3 is CASSGGQGWNEQFF. CDR3 sequence (DNA): TGTGCCAGCAGCGGTGGACAGGGGTGGAATGAGCAGTTCTTC.

The chain combines TRBV15 with TRBJ1-1; D uncertain. From germline, CDR1 is LNHNV and CDR2 YYDKDF (reference sequence). The CDR3 covers 16 residues. Trimming removed 0 bases from V and 5 bases from J, with 16 bases in between. Here the CDR3 reads CATSRDRGLSTTEAFF. CDR3 coding DNA: TGTGCCACCAGCAGAGATAGAGGCCTAAGCACGACTGAAGCTTTCTTT. Using reference TRBV15 and TRBJ1-1 for the parts outside the CDR3, the full variable domain is DAMVIQNPRYQVTQFGKPVTLSCSQTLNHNVMYWYQQKSSQAPKLLFHYYDKDFNNEADTPDNFQSRRPNTSFCFLDIRSPGLGDTAMYLCATSRDRGLSTTEAFFGQGTRLTVV.